This T cell receptor (beta chain) was captured in a study of neoadjuvant nivolumab and ipilimumab in lung cancer. The study, taken as a whole, reports: Only a small number of samples underwent TCR sequencing.

Clones were sequenced by immunoSEQ multiplex PCR, and TCRdb holds only the in-frame ones, with some missing. The sample holds tens of thousands of clones; about nine tenths are singletons and the top ten take about 5.3%. Concerning this clone itself: Its antigen is not known.

Germline-derived CDR1 and CDR2 are SGHRS and YFSETQ. This CDR3 is 14 amino acids long. The V and J ends lost 1 base and 0 bases respectively, with 6 bases between them. V and J are TRBV5-1 and TRBJ2-3; D might be TRBD2 (5 bases). This receptor was taken from an adult with non-small cell lung cancer. The source was peripheral blood, collected after neoadjuvant nivolumab, alone or with ipilimumab, at or shortly before surgery. The CDR3: CASSLSGSTDTQYF. In DNA form, the CDR3 reads TGCGCCAGCAGCTTGTCGGGGAGCACAGATACGCAGTATTTT. Combining the CDR3 with reference TRBV5-1 and TRBJ2-3 gives the whole variable domain KAGVTQTPRYLIKTRGQQVTLSCSPISGHRSVSWYQQTPGQGLQFLFEYFSETQRNKGNFPGRFSGRQFSNSRSEMNVSTLELGDSALYLCASSLSGSTDTQYFGPGTRLTVL.